What follows are 31 T cell receptor beta chains derived from one specimen sequenced in a study of CD8+ T cells in alopecia areata. Extraction of RNA preceded its reverse transcription into cDNA, which served as the sequencing template. Generated by immunoSEQ multiplex PCR, the TCRdb table keeps only in-frame clones and is missing some. The data contain approximately 300,000 clones, roughly 64% of them singletons. The treatment: oral pan-JAK inhibitor, 5-10 mg twice daily. The sample in question was CD4+ T cells sorted from blood, obtained at week 24, from a patient treated with tofacitinib. All receptors derive from a human donor with alopecia areata.

This clone was seen only a few times. This chain links TRBV7-2 with TRBJ1-2; no reliable D call. This CDR3 is 15 amino acids long. The germline gives CDR1 SGHTA, CDR2 FQGNSA. V lost 1 base and J lost 3, with 12 bases in between. The CDR3 reads CASSLGLRQDYGYTF. CDR3 nucleotides: TGTGCCAGCAGCTTAGGGTTGCGGCAGGACTATGGCTACACCTTC. The whole variable domain, remainder taken from reference TRBV7-2 and TRBJ1-2, is GAGVSQSPSNKVTEKGKDVELRCDPISGHTALYWYRQSLGQGLEFLIYFQGNSAPDKSGLPSDRFSAERTGGSVSTLTIQRTQQEDSAVYLCASSLGLRQDYGYTFGSGTRLTVV.

The chain carries TRBV28 and TRBJ2-3; D gene unclear. This CDR3 spans 18 amino acids. The germline gives CDR1 MDHEN, CDR2 SYDVKM. Trimming removed 2 bases from V and 2 bases from J, with 20 bases in between. As DNA, the CDR3 is TGTGCCAGCAGTTTAGGTTTAATGGGCCTAGAGGACACAGATACGCAGTATTTT. Translation gives CASSLGLMGLEDTDTQYF.

The chain uses TRBV9 and TRBJ1-6, with 8 bases fitting TRBD1. V shed 0 bases, J shed 9 bases, and the junction held 5 bases outside the gene matches. The CDR3 loop spans 15 amino acids. Germline lookup yields CDR1 SGDLS and CDR2 YYNGEE. This CDR3 is CASSVAVTGASPLHF. CDR3 nucleotides: TGTGCCAGCAGCGTAGCTGTGACAGGGGCTTCACCCCTCCACTTT.

J is TRBJ1-6 and V is TRBV6-5; D gene ambiguous. Germline lookup yields CDR1 MNHEY and CDR2 SVGAGI. Trimming removed 11 bases from V and 8 bases from J, with 16 bases in between. The CDR3 extends over 13 amino acids. The CDR3 region is CAGGEDLDSPLHF. CDR3 coding DNA: TGTGCCGGCGGCGAGGACCTAGATTCACCCCTCCACTTT.

V usage is TRBV9 and J usage is TRBJ2-4, with 10 bases lining up with TRBD2. The junction had 12 bases not matched to a gene; V was cut back by 0 bases and J by 0 bases. The CDR3 consists of 20 residues. CDR1 and CDR2 (germline): SGDLS, YYNGEE. The CDR3 DNA reads as TGTGCCAGCAGCGTAGAGGGCCTAGCGGGGGATTATCTAGCCAAAAACATTCAGTACTTC. Translated, it gives CASSVEGLAGDYLAKNIQYF.

This clone occurred a few times. This sequence joins TRBV5-1 and TRBJ2-6; TRBD1 might be the D (5 bases). The V gene's germline CDR1 is SGHRS and CDR2 YFSETQ. Trimming cost V 4 bases and J 0 bases, with 8 bases left between them. CDR3 length: 15 amino acids. CDR3 DNA sequence: TGCGCCAGCAGCGGTGACAGCTCTGGGGCCAACGTCCTGACTTTC. Translation: CASSGDSSGANVLTF.

CDR3 residues: CASSPPSVPNTEAFF. The DNA for the CDR3 is TGTGCCAGCTCACCACCCTCCGTCCCGAACACTGAAGCTTTCTTT. The rearrangement links TRBV18 to TRBJ1-1, with D hard to call. V was trimmed by 0 bases and J by 1 base, leaving 9 bases between them. CDR1 KGHSH and CDR2 LQKENI come from the germline V gene. The CDR3 extends over 15 amino acids.

The chain uses TRBV19 and TRBJ2-5, with unresolved D. CDR3 length equals 15 residues. Germline assignment: CDR1 LNHDA and CDR2 SQIVND (reference sequence). V gave up 6 bases and J gave up 5 bases, with 19 bases separating them. The CDR3 bases are TGTGCCAGTAGCATACGACCGAACTCAAGGGAGACCCAGTACTTC. This encodes CASSIRPNSRETQYF.

V and J are TRBV7-8 and TRBJ1-2; 7 bases agree with TRBD1. The germline V gene encodes CDR1 SGHVS and CDR2 FQNEAQ. This CDR3 contains 15 residues. With 4 bases clipped from V and 2 bases from J, the junction kept 7 bases outside the gene matches. The CDR3 protein is CASSSSMTGNYGYTF. CDR3 nucleotides: TGTGCCAGCAGCTCCTCCATGACAGGGAACTATGGCTACACCTTC.

The V call is TRBV29-1, the J call TRBJ1-1; no firm D call. From germline, CDR1 is SQVTM and CDR2 ANQGSEA. The CDR3 consists of 18 residues. Trimming pared 3 bases from V and 1 base from J, leaving 24 bases between. Written as DNA, the CDR3 is TGCAGCGTTGATTCGATCGGGTCGGGGAGGCCAGCGAACACTGAAGCTTTCTTT. Translating gives CSVDSIGSGRPANTEAFF.

This clone was counted once. This chain uses TRBV29-1 with TRBJ1-2; D remains ambiguous. This CDR3 comprises 12 residues. Trimming cost V 7 bases and J 4 bases, with 13 bases left between them. Germline V gene data show CDR1 as SQVTM and CDR2 as ANQGSEA. The CDR3 coding sequence is TGCAGCGCCATACACCAATCCTATGGCTACACCTTC. Its protein product is CSAIHQSYGYTF.

This chain links TRBV9 with TRBJ2-7; 8 bases line up with TRBD2. Per germline, CDR1 SGDLS and CDR2 YYNGEE. The CDR3 runs 14 residues. The V segment lost 2 bases and the J segment 4 bases; nucleotides outside the gene matches: 5. The chain's CDR3 is CASSVTSGTYEQYF. CDR3 DNA: TGTGCCAGCAGCGTTACTAGCGGCACGTACGAGCAGTACTTC.

The chain joins TRBV30 to TRBJ2-7; D is undetermined. This CDR3 has 10 amino acids. Between the trimmed V and J ends, which lost 1 base and 3 bases, there was a span of 1 base. Germline CDR1 and CDR2: GTSNPN and SVGIG (reference sequence). Here the CDR3 DNA reads TGTGCCTGGAGTGACTACGAGCAGTACTTC. It codes for CAWSDYEQYF.

The chain links TRBV30 to TRBJ2-3, with D maybe TRBD2 (7 bases). V was cut by 4 bases and J by 5 bases, with 13 bases left in between. The CDR3 has 13 amino acids. CDR1 is GTSNPN and CDR2 is SVGIG in the germline V gene (reference sequence). Here the CDR3 reads CAWMGGARDTQYF. The CDR3 DNA is TGTGCCTGGATGGGGGGGGCCAGAGATACGCAGTATTTT. Full variable domain (missing parts from reference TRBV30 and TRBJ2-3): SQTIHQWPATLVQPVGSPLSLECTVEGTSNPNLYWYRQAAGRGLQLLFYSVGIGQISSEVPQNLSASRPQDRQFILSSKKLLLSDSGFYLCAWMGGARDTQYFGPGTRLTVL.

This clone was found a few times. This chain joins TRBV7-2 and TRBJ2-5; TRBD2 might be the D (7 bases). This CDR3 has 18 residues. V was clipped by 3 bases and J by 4 bases, with 24 bases between them. Germline values: CDR1 SGHTA, CDR2 FQGNSA. This CDR3 reads CASSFGPGGQGWRETQYF. The CDR3 nucleotides are TGTGCCAGCAGCTTTGGACCCGGGGGGCAGGGTTGGAGAGAGACCCAGTACTTC.

The chain's CDR3 is CSVSPTGRTDTQYF. CDR3 DNA sequence: TGCAGCGTTTCCCCGACAGGGCGAACAGATACGCAGTATTTT. V and J are TRBV29-1 and TRBJ2-3; 7 bases map to TRBD1. The V segment lost 5 bases and the J segment 3 bases; nucleotides outside the gene matches: 8. Per germline, CDR1 SQVTM and CDR2 ANQGSEA. The CDR3 length is 14 residues.

The sample holds a few counts of this clone. The chain employs TRBV29-1 and TRBJ2-4, with D possibly called TRBD1 or TRBD2 (5 bases each). This CDR3 region has 16 residues. From germline, CDR1 is SQVTM and CDR2 ANQGSEA. In nucleotides, the CDR3 is TGCAGAGTTATGAAAGGTGGGACCCCTACCAAAAACATTCAGTACTTC. Translation gives CRVMKGGTPTKNIQYF.

The V gene is TRBV20-1, the J gene TRBJ1-2, with unresolved D. CDR1 DFQATT and CDR2 SNEGSKA come from the germline V gene (reference sequence). The CDR3 has 11 amino acids. Trimming removed 6 bases at V and 6 bases at J, with 11 bases between. The DNA for the CDR3 is TGCAGTGCCAGGTACGGCGATGGCTACACCTTC. Translated: CSARYGDGYTF.

This clone was detected a few times. The J gene is TRBJ1-5, the V gene TRBV2; D is ambiguous. This CDR3 has 15 amino acids. The germline CDR1 and CDR2 sequences are SNHLY and FYNNEI. V shed 4 bases and J shed 0 bases, with 10 bases lying between them. CDR3 in amino acids: CASSGDGLSNQPQHF. The CDR3 bases are TGTGCCAGCAGTGGAGACGGTCTTAGCAATCAGCCCCAGCATTTT. The whole variable domain, filled in from reference TRBV2 and TRBJ1-5, reads EPEVTQTPSHQVTQMGQEVILRCVPISNHLYFYWYRQILGQKVEFLVSFYNNEISEKSEIFDDQFSVERPDGSNFTLKIRSTKLEDSAMYFCASSGDGLSNQPQHFGDGTRLSIL.

The chain uses TRBV4-1 and TRBJ1-6; 10 nucleotides match TRBD1. V trimming: 3 bases; J trimming: 7 bases; junction bases outside the gene matches: 3. The CDR3 consists of 15 residues. Germline CDR1 and CDR2: MGHRA and YSYEKL. The CDR3 sequence: CASSHPGQGNSPLHF. As DNA, the CDR3 is TGCGCCAGCAGCCACCCGGGACAGGGGAATTCACCCCTCCACTTT.

This clone was detected a few times. The chain carries TRBV7-8 and TRBJ1-6; D remains unclear. Germline assignment: CDR1 SGHVS and CDR2 FQNEAQ. The CDR3 sequence is 17 residues long. Trimming removed 6 bases from V and 0 bases from J, with 15 bases in between. As DNA, the CDR3 is TGTGCCAGCAGTCCTGGTGCCATTAGCTCCTATAATTCACCCCTCCACTTT. Its translation: CASSPGAISSYNSPLHF.

The V and J genes are TRBV4-3 and TRBJ1-6; tentatively, D is TRBD1 (6 bases). Germline V gene data show CDR1 as LGHNA and CDR2 as YSLEER. The CDR3 extends over 15 amino acids. The V end was cut by 0 bases, the J end by 10 bases, with 13 bases between. CDR3 loop: CASSQDLVQGSPLHF. The CDR3 nucleotides read TGCGCCAGCAGCCAAGATTTAGTGCAGGGGTCACCCCTCCACTTT.

The table lists this clone with a count of one. V is TRBV5-1 and J is TRBJ2-6; D might be TRBD1 (5 bases). Per germline, CDR1 SGHRS and CDR2 YFSETQ. This CDR3 has 15 residues. Trimming took off 2 bases at V and 1 base at J, with 7 bases between the two ends. The CDR3 reads CASSFQGSGANVLTF. CDR3 nucleotides: TGCGCCAGCAGCTTTCAGGGATCTGGGGCCAACGTCCTGACTTTC. The complete variable domain, with remaining parts taken from reference TRBV5-1 and TRBJ2-6, reads KAGVTQTPRYLIKTRGQQVTLSCSPISGHRSVSWYQQTPGQGLQFLFEYFSETQRNKGNFPGRFSGRQFSNSRSEMNVSTLELGDSALYLCASSFQGSGANVLTFGAGSRLTVL.

This chain uses TRBV9 with TRBJ2-6; 7 bases match TRBD1. The trim removed 4 bases at V and 2 bases at J, leaving 6 bases unmatched. Germline CDR1 reads SGDLS; CDR2 reads YYNGEE. The CDR3 contains 16 residues. CDR3 amino acids: CASSLRQGAGANVLTF. The DNA of the CDR3 is TGTGCCAGCAGCCTTAGACAGGGAGCTGGGGCCAACGTCCTGACTTTC.

J is TRBJ2-3 and V is TRBV7-2, with D perhaps given as TRBD1 or TRBD2 (5 bases each). Germline V gene lookup returns CDR1 SGHTA and CDR2 FQGNSA. The length of the CDR3 is 13 residues. V was clipped by 3 bases and J by 3 bases, with 7 bases between them. The CDR3 sequence: CASSFGGTDTQYF. CDR3 bases: TGTGCCAGCAGCTTTGGGGGAACAGATACGCAGTATTTT.

The chain uses TRBV27 and TRBJ2-3, with 11 bases aligning to TRBD2. This CDR3 spans 16 amino acids. Trimming took 7 bases from V and 3 from J; bases not matched to a gene: 9. The germline V gene has CDR1 MNHEY and CDR2 SMNVEV (reference sequence). The CDR3 DNA reads as TGTGCCAGCAACTGGGGCCGACTAGCGGGGACAGATACGCAGTATTTT. It codes for CASNWGRLAGTDTQYF.

Notes on this clone: At the DNA level, this CDR3 is encoded by other sequences in the same sample as well. The chain employs TRBV6-5 and TRBJ2-7; 8 bases line up with TRBD1. Germline CDR1 reads MNHEY; CDR2 reads SVGAGI. This CDR3 has 13 amino acids. The trim removed 6 bases at V and 3 bases at J, leaving 4 bases unmatched. The CDR3, as DNA: TGTGCCAGCAGCCGAGGACAGGGCTACGAGCAGTACTTC. Translation: CASSRGQGYEQYF.

Worth noting for this clone: The germline gene is not matched at one end of the junction; a read error may be the cause. V is TRBV29-1 and J is TRBJ1-2, with D unclear. This CDR3 spans 12 amino acids. CDR1 SQVTM and CDR2 ANQGSEA come from the germline V gene. Here the CDR3 DNA reads TGCAGCGCTGAAGCACGGATCTATGGCTACACCTTC. Its protein is CSAEARIYGYTF.

The chain employs TRBV7-8 and TRBJ2-4, with D uncertain. Germline V gene data show CDR1 as SGHVS and CDR2 as FQNEAQ. Trimming shortened V by 5 bases and J by 12 bases, and 11 bases separated the two germline ends. This CDR3 contains 11 residues. The CDR3: CASSPIGPQYF. In DNA form, the CDR3 reads TGTGCCAGCAGCCCCATCGGCCCTCAGTACTTC.

This clone was picked up a small number of times. The V call is TRBV21-1, the J call TRBJ1-2; the table's D gene call, TRBD1, was not cross checked with the DNA. TRBV21-1 is a known pseudogene. This CDR3 region has 11 residues. As DNA, the CDR3 is TGTGCCAGCAGCAAAGGGACAGGGGACACCTTC. Translating gives CASSKGTGDTF.

The V and J genes are TRBV30 and TRBJ1-2; TRBD1 might be the D (6 bases). The CDR3 is 15 amino acids. From germline, CDR1 is GTSNPN and CDR2 SVGIG (reference sequence). V gave up 2 bases and J gave up 4 bases, with 17 bases separating them. The DNA of the CDR3 is TGTGCCTGGAGTCCACGGAGGGACACTTCCTATGGCTACACCTTC. It translates to CAWSPRRDTSYGYTF.